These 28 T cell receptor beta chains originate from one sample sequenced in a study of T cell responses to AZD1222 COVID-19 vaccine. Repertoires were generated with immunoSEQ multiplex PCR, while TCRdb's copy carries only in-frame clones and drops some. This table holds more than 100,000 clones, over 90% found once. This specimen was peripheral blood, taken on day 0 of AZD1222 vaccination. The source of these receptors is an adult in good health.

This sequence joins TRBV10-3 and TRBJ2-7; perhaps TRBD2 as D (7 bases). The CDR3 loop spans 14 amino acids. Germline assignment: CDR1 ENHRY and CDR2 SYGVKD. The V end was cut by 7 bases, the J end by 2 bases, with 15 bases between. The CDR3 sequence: CAIMAGAGTYEQYF. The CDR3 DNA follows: TGTGCCATCATGGCGGGGGCCGGAACCTACGAGCAGTACTTC.

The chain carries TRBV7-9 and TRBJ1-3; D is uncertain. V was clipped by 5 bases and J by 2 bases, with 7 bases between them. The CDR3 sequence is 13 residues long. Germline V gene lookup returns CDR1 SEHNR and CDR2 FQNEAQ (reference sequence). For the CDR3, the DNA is TGTGCCAGCAGCAACCCCACTGGAAACACCATATATTTT. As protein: CASSNPTGNTIYF.

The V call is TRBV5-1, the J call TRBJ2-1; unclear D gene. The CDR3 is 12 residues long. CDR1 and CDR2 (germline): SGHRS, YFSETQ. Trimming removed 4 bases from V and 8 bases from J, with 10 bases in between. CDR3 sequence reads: CASSITLDEQFF. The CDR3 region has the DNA TGCGCCAGCAGCATTACCTTGGATGAGCAGTTCTTC.

CDR3 residues: CASSLERLAGDGTDTQYF. The CDR3 nucleotides are TGTGCCAGCAGCTTAGAGAGACTAGCGGGAGACGGCACAGATACGCAGTATTTT. The rearrangement uses TRBV7-2 and TRBJ2-3; TRBD2 agrees at 12 bases. The V gene's germline CDR1 is SGHTA and CDR2 FQGNSA. Unmatched junction bases numbered 6, after V lost 1 base and J lost 1 base. The CDR3 runs 18 residues.

CDR3 sequence reads: CASSPGLALGYEQYF. CDR3 nucleotides: TGTGCCAGCTCACCCGGACTCGCCCTAGGCTACGAGCAGTACTTC. The rearrangement uses TRBV18 and TRBJ2-7; D perhaps matches TRBD2 (5 bases). Germline V gene lookup returns CDR1 KGHSH and CDR2 LQKENI. Trimming shortened V by 3 bases and J by 3 bases, and 15 bases separated the two germline ends. CDR3 length equals 15 residues.

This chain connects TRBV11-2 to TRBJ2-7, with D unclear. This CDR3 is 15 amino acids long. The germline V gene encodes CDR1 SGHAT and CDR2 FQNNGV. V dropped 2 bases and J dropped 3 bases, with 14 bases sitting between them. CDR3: CASSLSWTHYYEQYF. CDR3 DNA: TGTGCCAGCAGCTTATCCTGGACGCATTACTACGAGCAGTACTTC.

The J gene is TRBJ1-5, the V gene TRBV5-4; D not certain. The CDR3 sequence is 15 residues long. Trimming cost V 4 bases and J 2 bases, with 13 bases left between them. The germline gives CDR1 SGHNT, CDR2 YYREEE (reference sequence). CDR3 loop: CASSLGIPGNQPQHF. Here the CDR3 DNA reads TGTGCCAGCAGCCTCGGCATTCCTGGCAATCAGCCCCAGCATTTT.

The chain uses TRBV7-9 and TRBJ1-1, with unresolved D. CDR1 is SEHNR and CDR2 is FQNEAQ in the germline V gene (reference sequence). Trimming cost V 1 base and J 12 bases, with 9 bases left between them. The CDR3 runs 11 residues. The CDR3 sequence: CASSLGAGTFF. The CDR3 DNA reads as TGTGCCAGCAGCTTAGGCGCGGGGACTTTCTTT.

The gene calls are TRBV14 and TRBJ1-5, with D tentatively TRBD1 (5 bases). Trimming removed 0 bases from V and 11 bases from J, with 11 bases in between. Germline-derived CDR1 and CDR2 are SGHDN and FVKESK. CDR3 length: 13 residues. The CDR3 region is CASSQDLQGAQHF. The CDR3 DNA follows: TGTGCCAGCAGCCAAGATCTTCAGGGAGCCCAGCATTTT.

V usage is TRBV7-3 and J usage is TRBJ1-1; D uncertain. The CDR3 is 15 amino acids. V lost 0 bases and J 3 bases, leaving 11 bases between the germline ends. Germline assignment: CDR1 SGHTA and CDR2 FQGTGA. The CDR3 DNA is TGTGCCAGCAGCTTAACATCTGGGTCTTACACTGAAGCTTTCTTT. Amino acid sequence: CASSLTSGSYTEAFF.

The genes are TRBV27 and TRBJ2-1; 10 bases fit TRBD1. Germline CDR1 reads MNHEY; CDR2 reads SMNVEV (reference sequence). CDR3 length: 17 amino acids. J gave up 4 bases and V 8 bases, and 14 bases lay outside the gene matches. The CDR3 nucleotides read TGTGCCAGCGGCGCTTTTGGTAGGACAGGGGGATACAATGAGCAGTTCTTC. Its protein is CASGAFGRTGGYNEQFF.

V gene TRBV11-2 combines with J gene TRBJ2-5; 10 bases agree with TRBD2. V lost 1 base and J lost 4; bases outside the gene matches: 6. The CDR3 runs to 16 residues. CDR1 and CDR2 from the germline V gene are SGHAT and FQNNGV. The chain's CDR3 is CASSLGAGGRRETQYF. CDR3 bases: TGTGCCAGCAGCTTAGGAGCGGGGGGGAGGCGAGAGACCCAGTACTTC.

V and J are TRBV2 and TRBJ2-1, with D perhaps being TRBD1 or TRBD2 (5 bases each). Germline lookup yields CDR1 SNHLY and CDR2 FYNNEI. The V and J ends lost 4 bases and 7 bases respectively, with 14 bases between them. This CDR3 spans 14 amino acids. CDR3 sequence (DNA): TGTGCCAGCAGTGGGGGGTGGTTGGCGAATGAGCAGTTCTTC. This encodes CASSGGWLANEQFF.

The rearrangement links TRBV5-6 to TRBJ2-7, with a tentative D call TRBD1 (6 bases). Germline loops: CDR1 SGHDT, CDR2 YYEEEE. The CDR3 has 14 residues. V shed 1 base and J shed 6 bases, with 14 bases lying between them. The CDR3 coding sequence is TGTGCCAGCAGCTTGAGACAGGTAAAGGGCGAGCAGTACTTC. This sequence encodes CASSLRQVKGEQYF.

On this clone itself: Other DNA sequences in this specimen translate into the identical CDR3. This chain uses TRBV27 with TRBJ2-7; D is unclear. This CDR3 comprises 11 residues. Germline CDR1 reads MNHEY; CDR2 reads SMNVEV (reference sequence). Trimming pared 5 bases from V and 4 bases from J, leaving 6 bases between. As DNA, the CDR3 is TGTGCCAGCAGTAGCTTATACGAGCAGTACTTC. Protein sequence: CASSSLYEQYF.

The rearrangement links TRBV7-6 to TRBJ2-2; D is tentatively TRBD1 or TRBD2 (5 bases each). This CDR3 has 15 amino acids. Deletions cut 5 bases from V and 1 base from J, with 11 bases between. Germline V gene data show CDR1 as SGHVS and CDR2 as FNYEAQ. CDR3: CASSTGTENTGELFF. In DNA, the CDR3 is TGTGCCAGCAGCACCGGGACGGAGAACACCGGGGAGCTGTTTTTT.

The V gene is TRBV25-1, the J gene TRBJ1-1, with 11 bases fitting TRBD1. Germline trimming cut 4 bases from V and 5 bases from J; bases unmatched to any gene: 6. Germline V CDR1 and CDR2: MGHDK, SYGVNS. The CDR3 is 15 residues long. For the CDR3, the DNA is TGTGCCAGCAGTGGACCGGGACAGGGGGTAACTGAAGCTTTCTTT. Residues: CASSGPGQGVTEAFF.

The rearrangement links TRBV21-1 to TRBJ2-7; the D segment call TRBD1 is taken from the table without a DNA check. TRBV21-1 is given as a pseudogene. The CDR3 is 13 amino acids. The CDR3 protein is CASRGTGVVEQYF. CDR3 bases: TGTGCCAGCAGGGGGACAGGGGTTGTCGAGCAGTACTTC.

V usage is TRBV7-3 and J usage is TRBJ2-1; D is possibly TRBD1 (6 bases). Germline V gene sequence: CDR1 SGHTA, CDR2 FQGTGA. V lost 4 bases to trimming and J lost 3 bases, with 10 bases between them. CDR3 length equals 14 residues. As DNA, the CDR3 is TGTGCCAGCAGCTACTCGACAGGCTACAATGAGCAGTTCTTC. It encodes CASSYSTGYNEQFF.

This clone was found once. CDR3 loop: CASSLFQGSSYNEQFF. The DNA of the CDR3 is TGCGCCAGCAGCTTGTTCCAGGGGAGCTCCTACAATGAGCAGTTCTTC. The genes are TRBV5-1 and TRBJ2-1; tentative D call: TRBD1 (6 bases). Per germline, CDR1 SGHRS and CDR2 YFSETQ. V lost 1 base and J lost 0, with 11 bases in between. This CDR3 has 16 residues.

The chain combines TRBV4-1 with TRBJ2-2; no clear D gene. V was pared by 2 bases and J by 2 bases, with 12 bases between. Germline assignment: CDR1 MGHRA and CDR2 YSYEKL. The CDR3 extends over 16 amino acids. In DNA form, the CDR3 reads TGCGCCAGCAGCCAATATCAGGAAATAAACACCGGGGAGCTGTTTTTT. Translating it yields CASSQYQEINTGELFF.

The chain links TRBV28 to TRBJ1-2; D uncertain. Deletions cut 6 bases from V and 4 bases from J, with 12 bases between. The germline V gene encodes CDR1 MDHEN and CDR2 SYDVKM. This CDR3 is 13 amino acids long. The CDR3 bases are TGTGCCAGCAGCGACCCGGCGGGCTATGGCTACACCTTC. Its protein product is CASSDPAGYGYTF.

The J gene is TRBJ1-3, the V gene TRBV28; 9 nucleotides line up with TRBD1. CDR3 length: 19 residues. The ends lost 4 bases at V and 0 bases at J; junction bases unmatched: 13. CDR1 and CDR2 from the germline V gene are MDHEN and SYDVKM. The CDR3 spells CASSSRDRAKSYSGNTIYF. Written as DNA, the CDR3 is TGTGCCAGCAGTTCCCGGGACAGGGCCAAATCCTACTCTGGAAACACCATATATTTT.

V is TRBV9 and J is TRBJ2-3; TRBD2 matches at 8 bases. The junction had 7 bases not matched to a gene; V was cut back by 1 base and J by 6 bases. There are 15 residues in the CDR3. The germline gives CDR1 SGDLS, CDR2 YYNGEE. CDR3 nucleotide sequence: TGTGCCAGCAGCGTACGGGGGGGCGCATTTGATACGCAGTATTTT. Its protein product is CASSVRGGAFDTQYF.

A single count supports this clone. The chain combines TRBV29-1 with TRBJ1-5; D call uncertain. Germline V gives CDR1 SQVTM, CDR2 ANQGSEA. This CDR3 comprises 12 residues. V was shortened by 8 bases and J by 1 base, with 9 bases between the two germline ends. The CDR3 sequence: CSFQDSNQPQHF. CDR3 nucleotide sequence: TGCAGCTTCCAGGACAGCAATCAGCCCCAGCATTTT. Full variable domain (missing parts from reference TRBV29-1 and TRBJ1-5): SAVISQKPSRDICQRGTSLTIQCQVDSQVTMMFWYRQQPGQSLTLIATANQGSEATYESGFVIDKFPISRPNLTFSTLTVSNMSPEDSSIYLCSFQDSNQPQHFGDGTRLSIL.

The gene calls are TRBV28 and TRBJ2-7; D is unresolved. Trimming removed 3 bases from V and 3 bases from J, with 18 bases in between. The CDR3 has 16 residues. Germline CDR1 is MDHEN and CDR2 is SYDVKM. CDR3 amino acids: CASSLGGTQSYYEQYF. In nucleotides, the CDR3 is TGTGCCAGCAGTTTGGGTGGTACCCAAAGCTACTACGAGCAGTACTTC.

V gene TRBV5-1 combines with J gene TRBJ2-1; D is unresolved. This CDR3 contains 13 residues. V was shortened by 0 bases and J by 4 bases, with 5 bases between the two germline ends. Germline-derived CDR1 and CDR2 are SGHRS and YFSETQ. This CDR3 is CASSLGLYNEQFF. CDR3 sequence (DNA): TGCGCCAGCAGCTTGGGACTTTACAATGAGCAGTTCTTC.

CDR3 residues: CASSFNRGGNEKLFF. In DNA form, the CDR3 reads TGTGCCAGCAGCTTCAACAGGGGGGGAAATGAAAAACTGTTTTTT. This chain joins TRBV7-9 and TRBJ1-4; 8 bases line up with TRBD1. Germline CDR1 reads SEHNR; CDR2 reads FQNEAQ (reference sequence). The CDR3 sequence is 15 residues long. V dropped 3 bases and J dropped 5; count of bases not matched to a gene: 5.